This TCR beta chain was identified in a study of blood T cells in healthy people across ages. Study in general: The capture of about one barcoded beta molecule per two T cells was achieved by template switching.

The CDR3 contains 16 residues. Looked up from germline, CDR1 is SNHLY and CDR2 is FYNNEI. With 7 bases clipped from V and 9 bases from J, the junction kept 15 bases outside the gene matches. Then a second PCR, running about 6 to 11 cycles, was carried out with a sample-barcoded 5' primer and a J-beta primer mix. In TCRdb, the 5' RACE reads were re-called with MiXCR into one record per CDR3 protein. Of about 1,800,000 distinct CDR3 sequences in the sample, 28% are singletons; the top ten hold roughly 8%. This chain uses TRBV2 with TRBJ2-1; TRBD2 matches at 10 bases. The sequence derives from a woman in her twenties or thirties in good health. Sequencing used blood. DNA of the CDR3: TGTGCCAGCATCATAAGGGGGCCTAGCGGGGGCGGTGAGCAGTTCTTC. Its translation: CASIIRGPSGGGEQFF. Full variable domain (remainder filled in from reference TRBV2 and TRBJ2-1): EPEVTQTPSHQVTQMGQEVILRCVPISNHLYFYWYRQILGQKVEFLVSFYNNEISEKSEIFDDQFSVERPDGSNFTLKIRSTKLEDSAMYFCASIIRGPSGGGEQFFGPGTRLTVL.